The 2 T cell receptor beta chains presented below share a single source sample, sequenced in a study of T cell responses to AZD1222 COVID-19 vaccine. Assay: immunoSEQ multiplex PCR; the TCRdb copy retains only in-frame clones and omits some. Seen here are more than 60,000 clones, 75% to 85% observed once, and the top ten hold about 19%. Here the sequenced sample was peripheral blood, taken on day 0 of AZD1222 vaccination. The receptor source for this set is an adult in good health.

The V gene is TRBV2, the J gene TRBJ2-5; D unclear. V dropped 7 bases and J dropped 1 base, with 7 bases sitting between them. CDR1 and CDR2 from the germline V gene are SNHLY and FYNNEI. The CDR3 loop spans 12 amino acids. The CDR3 DNA follows: TGTGCCAGCATGACATCCCAAGAGACCCAGTACTTC. Encoded protein: CASMTSQETQYF.

The chain carries TRBV7-9 and TRBJ2-7; D remains unclear. Germline CDR1 SEHNR, CDR2 FQNEAQ (reference sequence). Trimming pared 5 bases from V and 4 bases from J, leaving 15 bases between. This CDR3 has 14 residues. The CDR3 DNA reads as TGTGCCAGCAGCCCCCGAGCGCTAAATTACGAGCAGTACTTC. Encoded protein: CASSPRALNYEQYF.